The clone carrying this TCR beta chain was picked up one time. This specimen belongs to a study of control samples from healthy donors and cancer patients. Produced via immunoSEQ multiplex PCR; TCRdb's table is partial and in-frame only. Of 95,000 to 100,000 clones in the sample, approximately 78% were seen once. The CDR3 is made up of 16 amino acids. Germline values: CDR1 SQVTM, CDR2 ANQGSEA. V lost 0 bases to trimming and J lost 8 bases, with 21 bases between them. This TCR was sampled from a man between 60 and 70 years old in good health. Sequencing input: blood. The gene calls are TRBV29-1 and TRBJ2-3; D possibly corresponds to TRBD1 (5 bases). CDR3 coding DNA: TGCAGCGTTGAAGATTGGGGCAGGGCCATTATGGGTACGCAGTATTTT. Translated: CSVEDWGRAIMGTQYF.